The 25 T cell receptor beta chains listed next were all sequenced from one sample in a study of blood T cells in healthy people across ages. It was with a sample-barcoded 5' primer and a J-beta primer mix that a second PCR of roughly 6 to 12 cycles was run. One entry per CDR3 protein results from TCRdb running MiXCR on the 5' RACE reads. The table shows about 810,000 distinct CDR3 sequences, with under 40% occurring only once. Sequencing was done on a sample of blood. Receptor source: a man younger than 35 in good health.

This clonotype was observed many times. The J gene is TRBJ2-5, the V gene TRBV7-9, with 8 bases fitting TRBD1. CDR1 is SEHNR and CDR2 is FQNEAQ in the germline V gene (reference sequence). The CDR3 has 16 residues. Losses at the gene ends were 5 bases for V and 2 bases for J; bases not matched to a gene: 10. The CDR3 region has the DNA TGTGCCAGCAGCAACCCCGGACAGGGAACGCAAGAGACCCAGTACTTC. Translated: CASSNPGQGTQETQYF. The variable domain in full, completed from reference TRBV7-9 and TRBJ2-5, reads DTGVSQNPRHKITKRGQNVTFRCDPISEHNRLYWYRQTLGQGPEFLTYFQNEAQLEKSRLLSDRFSAERPKGSFSTLEIQRTEQGDSAMYLCASSNPGQGTQETQYFGPGTRLLVL.

The CDR3, as DNA: TGTGCCAGCAGCTTACGGGACAGGGCAGCGGGTGGCTACACCTTC. It yields the protein CASSLRDRAAGGYTF. V gene TRBV12-1 combines with J gene TRBJ1-2; the D call TRBD1 from the table was never checked on the DNA. TRBV12-1 is given as a pseudogene. The CDR3 loop spans 15 amino acids.

This clonotype was picked up a small number of times. The V call is TRBV6-4, the J call TRBJ2-2; D remains unclear. Germline V gene sequence: CDR1 MRHNA, CDR2 SNTAGT. V was cut by 8 bases and J by 3 bases, with 10 bases left in between. This CDR3 spans 13 amino acids. In nucleotides, the CDR3 is TGTGCCAGCTCACTCGAAGACACCGGGGAGCTGTTTTTT. Its protein product is CASSLEDTGELFF.

This chain joins TRBV5-1 and TRBJ1-4; D remains unclear. V lost 0 bases, J lost 5 bases, and 5 bases lay in between. Germline V gene sequence: CDR1 SGHRS, CDR2 YFSETQ. The CDR3 is made up of 13 amino acids. The CDR3 spells CASSLDGNEKLFF. For the CDR3, the DNA is TGCGCCAGCAGCTTGGACGGAAATGAAAAACTGTTTTTT.

Note on this clonotype: One end of the junction fails to match germline, which may point to a read error. The chain couples TRBV2 to TRBJ2-1; no reliable D call. The CDR3 spans 14 residues. Germline-derived CDR1 and CDR2 are SNHLY and FYNNEI. DNA for the CDR3: TGTGCCCGCAGTGAATCGGGCAGGTGGGATGAGCAGTTCTTC. Translation: CARSESGRWDEQFF. Variable domain in full (rest from reference TRBV2 and TRBJ2-1): EPEVTQTPSHQVTQMGQEVILRCVPISNHLYFYWYRQILGQKVEFLVSFYNNEISEKSEIFDDQFSVERPDGSNFTLKIRSTKLEDSAMYFCARSESGRWDEQFFGPGTRLTVL.

In its sample, this clonotype was seen a few times. The chain carries TRBV6-2 or TRBV6-3 and TRBJ2-3, with 7 bases aligning to TRBD1. The CDR3 consists of 16 residues. V trimming: 1 base; J trimming: 2 bases; junction bases outside the gene matches: 6. Per the germline V gene, CDR1 is MNHEY and CDR2 is SVGEGT. The CDR3 here is CASSYFGTASTDTQYF. In DNA, the CDR3 is TGTGCCAGCAGTTACTTTGGGACAGCTTCCACAGATACGCAGTATTTT.

This clonotype was observed at least ten times. V usage is TRBV12-3 or TRBV12-4 and J usage is TRBJ1-2, with D uncertain. The CDR3 totals 17 residues. Between the trimmed V and J ends, which lost 5 bases and 3 bases, there was a span of 22 bases. CDR3 protein: CASSPSSKDASDYGYTF. Here the CDR3 DNA reads TGTGCCAGCAGTCCCAGTAGTAAGGACGCATCCGACTATGGCTACACCTTC.

The J gene is TRBJ1-1, the V gene TRBV20-1, with D tentatively TRBD1 (5 bases). Germline-derived CDR1 and CDR2 are DFQATT and SNEGSKA (reference sequence). V was cut by 1 base and J by 4 bases, with 7 bases left in between. The CDR3 runs to 12 residues. The CDR3 region is CSARVQGTEAFF. DNA for the CDR3: TGCAGTGCTAGAGTTCAGGGCACTGAAGCTTTCTTT.

This clonotype was counted between two and nine times. The chain links TRBV12-3 or TRBV12-4 to TRBJ1-1, with D possibly being TRBD1 (5 bases). This CDR3 contains 12 residues. V dropped 7 bases and J dropped 3 bases, with 9 bases sitting between them. CDR3 amino acids: CASKLGDTEAFF. CDR3 nucleotide sequence: TGTGCCAGCAAACTGGGGGACACTGAAGCTTTCTTT.

This chain uses TRBV2 with TRBJ1-5; 10 bases align to TRBD1. The CDR3 totals 15 residues. The germline V gene has CDR1 SNHLY and CDR2 FYNNEI. The ends lost 6 bases at V and 4 bases at J; junction bases unmatched: 6. The CDR3 nucleotides read TGTGCCAGCAGGACAGGGGGCGCGTGGAATCAGCCCCAGCATTTT. This gives the protein CASRTGGAWNQPQHF.

This clonotype was seen only once. The CDR3 reads CASSLAGAGTTAFF. The CDR3 DNA follows: TGTGCCAGCAGTTTAGCGGGGGCCGGGACGACGGCTTTCTTT. The rearrangement uses TRBV12-3 or TRBV12-4 and TRBJ1-1; maybe TRBD1 (6 bases). The V gene lost 0 bases and the J gene lost 11 bases, with 16 bases spanning the gap. This CDR3 has 14 amino acids.

The V and J genes are TRBV5-5 and TRBJ2-2; D is unresolved. There are 12 residues in the CDR3. Trimming shortened V by 2 bases and J by 8 bases, and 7 bases separated the two germline ends. CDR1 is SGHKS and CDR2 is YYEKEE in the germline V gene (reference sequence). The CDR3 DNA reads as TGTGCCAGCAGCTTACCCGATGGGGAGCTGTTTTTT. Its protein product is CASSLPDGELFF.

The genes are TRBV27 and TRBJ2-5; D is possibly TRBD2 (6 bases). There are 14 residues in the CDR3. The germline V and J ends were trimmed by 5 bases and 1 base, with 11 bases remaining between them. Looked up from germline, CDR1 is MNHEY and CDR2 is SMNVEV (reference sequence). The CDR3 nucleotides are TGTGCCAGCAGTCCTAGCGACTCCCAAGAGACCCAGTACTTC. Its protein is CASSPSDSQETQYF.

As regards this clonotype: One end of the junction fails to match germline, which may point to a read error. V is TRBV25-1 and J is TRBJ1-1; unclear D gene. Germline V gives CDR1 MGHDK, CDR2 SYGVNS. The CDR3 has 13 residues. CDR3 DNA sequence: TGTGCCATCAGTGAAACCCCCTCCACTGAAGCTTTCTTT. This codes for CAISETPSTEAFF.

This clonotype was found a few times. The chain couples TRBV5-1 to TRBJ1-5, with D possibly TRBD1 on 6 matching bases. V lost 4 bases and J lost 7, with 12 bases in between. This CDR3 comprises 13 residues. The germline V gene has CDR1 SGHRS and CDR2 YFSETQ. The CDR3 nucleotides are TGCGCCAGCAGCCCCTCAGGGGAACAGCCCCAGCATTTT. Its protein product is CASSPSGEQPQHF.

In this sample, this clonotype turned up a few times. The rearrangement uses TRBV2 and TRBJ1-2; D not certain. This CDR3 has 12 residues. The V and J ends lost 10 bases and 0 bases respectively, with 9 bases between them. Germline assignment: CDR1 SNHLY and CDR2 FYNNEI. The CDR3 protein is CATPRSNYGYTF. Written as DNA, the CDR3 is TGTGCCACCCCCAGGTCTAACTATGGCTACACCTTC.

The V call is TRBV10-3, the J call TRBJ2-5, with 13 positions matching TRBD2. The V gene end was trimmed by 6 bases and the J gene end by 11 bases; junction bases not matched to a gene: 12. The germline gives CDR1 ENHRY, CDR2 SYGVKD. CDR3 length: 15 amino acids. The DNA of the CDR3 is TGTGCCATCAGCGTCGGACTAGCGGGGGAGAATGAGCAGTACTTC. Translated: CAISVGLAGENEQYF.

This clonotype was observed a few times. J is TRBJ2-5 and V is TRBV7-2; no clear D. The germline gives CDR1 SGHTA, CDR2 FQGNSA. With 6 bases removed from V and 1 base from J, the gap between germline ends came to 9 bases. This CDR3 comprises 13 residues. CDR3 nucleotide sequence: TGTGCCAGCAGGTGGCCGAGCCAAGAGACCCAGTACTTC. Translation: CASRWPSQETQYF.

Concerning this clonotype: This may stem from a read error, because a much larger clone lies one nucleotide away. The genes are TRBV6-5 and TRBJ2-7, with D perhaps being TRBD1 or TRBD2 (5 bases each). CDR3 length: 16 residues. Germline CDR1 is MNHEY and CDR2 is SVGAGI. This chain's CDR3 is CTSSYSARREPYEQYF. In nucleotides, the CDR3 is TGTACCAGCAGTTACTCGGCCCGCAGGGAGCCCTACGAGCAGTACTTC.

The rearrangement links TRBV12-3 or TRBV12-4 to TRBJ2-3; D perhaps matches TRBD1 (6 bases). V was pared by 8 bases and J by 2 bases, with 17 bases between. There are 15 residues in the CDR3. CDR3 sequence: CASSPGQKYTDTQYF. In DNA form, the CDR3 reads TGTGCCAGCTCCCCCGGACAGAAGTACACAGATACGCAGTATTTT.

This clonotype was seen a few times. The gene calls are TRBV7-2 and TRBJ2-3; D is perhaps TRBD2 (6 bases). Germline V gene lookup returns CDR1 SGHTA and CDR2 FQGNSA. This CDR3 region has 16 residues. V was cut by 2 bases and J by 5 bases, with 17 bases left in between. The CDR3 is CASSLNLAGPGDTQYF. CDR3 nucleotides: TGTGCCAGCAGCTTAAACCTTGCGGGGCCAGGAGATACGCAGTATTTT.

This clonotype showed up just a few times. The V gene is TRBV6-5, the J gene TRBJ2-7; 8 nucleotides match TRBD1. The germline V gene has CDR1 MNHEY and CDR2 SVGAGI. CDR3 size: 16 residues. The V and J ends lost 3 bases and 5 bases, in that order; junction bases with no gene match: 12. The CDR3 DNA follows: TGTGCCAGCAGTTATAAACCCGGACAGGGTGTGAACGAGCAGTACTTC. It encodes CASSYKPGQGVNEQYF.

This clonotype showed up many times. The chain is built from TRBV14 and TRBJ2-5; D gene uncertain. Trimming stripped 2 bases from V and 2 bases from J, with 3 bases between. Germline lookup yields CDR1 SGHDN and CDR2 FVKESK. This CDR3 region has 12 residues. Here the CDR3 DNA reads TGTGCCAGCAGCCAAAATCAAGAGACCCAGTACTTC. This gives the protein CASSQNQETQYF. The full variable domain, its missing parts supplied by reference TRBV14 and TRBJ2-5, is EAGVTQFPSHSVIEKGQTVTLRCDPISGHDNLYWYRRVMGKEIKFLLHFVKESKQDESGMPNNRFLAERTGGTYSTLKVQPAELEDSGVYFCASSQNQETQYFGPGTRLLVL.

This clonotype came up many times. The rearrangement uses TRBV27 and TRBJ1-2; possibly TRBD1 for D (5 bases). Trimming took off 4 bases at V and 4 bases at J, with 16 bases between the two ends. The CDR3 sequence is 15 residues long. The germline gives CDR1 MNHEY, CDR2 SMNVEV (reference sequence). The chain's CDR3 is CASSSDAGTPYGYTF. The CDR3, as DNA: TGTGCCAGCAGTTCTGACGCCGGGACGCCCTATGGCTACACCTTC.

The chain combines TRBV20-1 with TRBJ2-1; D tentatively reads TRBD1 or TRBD2 (6 bases each). Germline assignment: CDR1 DFQATT and CDR2 SNEGSKA (reference sequence). Trimming removed 6 bases at V and 8 bases at J, with 20 bases between. The CDR3 runs to 14 residues. The DNA of the CDR3 is TGCAGTGCCCCCCCGGGTAACAGGGAGGATGAGCAGTTCTTC. Translation gives CSAPPGNREDEQFF.